The source of this T cell receptor beta chain is a study of post-analysis software for immune sequencing data. Study results and limitations: Patients used about 5 TRBV segments, including TRBV5-6, TRBV5-1 and TRBV20-1, more often than controls.

This clonotype was counted only a few times. The target antigen is unknown. The TCR beta cDNA libraries carried unique molecular identifiers. TCRdb redid the calling of the PCR reads with MiXCR, one entry per CDR3 protein. The sample lists 350,000 to 500,000 distinct CDR3 sequences; 30% to 45% were seen once. The germline V gene has CDR1 SQVTM and CDR2 ANQGSEA. The V gene lost 6 bases and the J gene lost 2 bases, with 17 bases spanning the gap. The CDR3 loop spans 14 amino acids. Sequencing was done on a sample of blood. The sequence was obtained from a girl aged 2-10 years with multiple sclerosis. The rearrangement uses TRBV29-1 and TRBJ2-7; D is perhaps TRBD1 (7 bases). The CDR3 sequence: CSVRGQSQPYEQYF. The CDR3 DNA is TGCAGCGTGCGGGGACAGAGCCAGCCCTACGAGCAGTACTTC.